These T cell receptor beta chains were read from a single sample in a study of T cells after yellow fever vaccination. TCRdb recomputed calls from the 5' RACE reads with MiXCR, one row per CDR3 protein. Of 450,000 to 650,000 distinct CDR3 sequences listed, approximately 13% are singletons. Sequencing used PBMCs, obtained on the day of the yellow fever booster vaccination. Source of these receptors: a man aged 25-45 years who received the YFV17D yellow fever vaccine. Each CDR3 is given without its conserved first and last residue. The size field is filled for only some rows; it gives once, few, many or a size class.

j_call,v_call,clone_size,cdr3_aa
TRBJ2-7,TRBV20-1,.,SARKMTGPYEQY
TRBJ2-7,TRBV14,few,ASSQRGQEY
TRBJ2-7,TRBV4-3,few,ASSQDRLFYEQY
TRBJ2-2,TRBV6-5,.,ASSRTSGPPNTGELF
TRBJ2-7,TRBV15,.,ATSRDRDGYEQY
TRBJ2-7,TRBV25-1,.,ASSESIEQY
TRBJ2-7,TRBV7-9,.,ASSQDSPSSYEQY
TRBJ2-5,TRBV12-3/TRBV12-4,.,ASSSDHRETQY
TRBJ2-1,TRBV29-1,few,SVSVGLRNEQF
TRBJ2-1,TRBV12-3/TRBV12-4,few,ASSLGVAGELEQF
TRBJ2-1,TRBV24-1,few,ATSDLAHNEQF
TRBJ2-1,TRBV24-1,.,ATSLSGVLYNEQF
TRBJ2-7,TRBV20-1,.,SARDLGTSGGHGEQY
TRBJ1-2,TRBV7-2,.,ASSLVQANYGYT
TRBJ2-7,TRBV20-1,few,SASQRYEQY
TRBJ1-6,TRBV3-1,.,ASSQEKQKREPLH
TRBJ2-7,TRBV20-1,.,SAVMTSGNSYEQY
TRBJ2-5,TRBV7-9,.,ASSKRRTGEETQY
TRBJ1-2,TRBV5-1,few,ASSPRGQVYGYT
TRBJ2-2,TRBV7-2,few,ASRVLGHTGELF
TRBJ2-3,TRBV12-3/TRBV12-4,many,ASSLGPGTDTQY
TRBJ2-7,TRBV27,.,ASSLSPGGGDTYEQY
TRBJ1-4,TRBV7-8,few,ASSLRWFGGPGTNEKLF
TRBJ2-1,TRBV7-3,few,ASSQDRTGEQF
TRBJ2-3,TRBV5-1,few,ASSPPRGPPDTQY
TRBJ2-1,TRBV20-1,few,SARRLAGTLSYNEQF
TRBJ2-5,TRBV10-3,.,AISEGVGAQETQY
TRBJ2-1,TRBV10-2,few,ASSEPLVSNEQF
TRBJ2-5,TRBV11-2,few,ASSSLGQGMSETQY
TRBJ2-7,TRBV12-3/TRBV12-4,few,ASSPSPASYEQY
TRBJ1-3,TRBV18,.,ASSPSEGSGNTIY
TRBJ1-1,TRBV6-5,.,ASSYSGHATIEAF
TRBJ2-1,TRBV20-1,.,SAEFDQQF
TRBJ2-6,TRBV24-1,few,ATSEGSRTGALSGANVLT
TRBJ2-5,TRBV10-3,.,AISESKAGGQETQY
TRBJ2-4,TRBV6-5,.,ASSYSPSQGLAKNIQY
TRBJ1-3,TRBV7-3,.,ASSSNGGGNTIY
TRBJ2-1,TRBV7-9,.,ASDGGSRATNEQF
TRBJ2-1,TRBV20-1,.,SATAPAGGPSEQF
TRBJ2-7,TRBV10-2,many,ASRETASGSREQY
TRBJ2-7,TRBV7-6,few,ASSPRALRNGEQY
TRBJ1-2,TRBV5-1,.,ASSFPDRGSNYGYT
TRBJ2-2,TRBV5-1,.,ASSLEGQRSGELF
TRBJ2-7,TRBV20-1,.,SASSPGKYEQY
TRBJ2-1,TRBV30,.,AWRGTSGRSYNEQF
TRBJ2-3,TRBV6-1,many,ASRTDSEIWDTQY
TRBJ2-3,TRBV29-1,few,SVHSGRVTDTQY
TRBJ2-7,TRBV21-1,few,ASSKNREVQYEQY
TRBJ2-7,TRBV10-3,few,ATGGGSYEQY
TRBJ2-3,TRBV6-1,once,ASSRDRRMADTLY
TRBJ2-7,TRBV20-1,many,SARDHRGWGEQY
TRBJ2-1,TRBV9,.,ASSVAWPGWDEQF
TRBJ2-3,TRBV5-6,.,ASSLVPGVSSTDTQY
TRBJ1-1,TRBV7-2,.,ASSLAQAGGRGF
TRBJ2-1,TRBV7-2,few,KSSSYNEQF
TRBJ2-5,TRBV12-3/TRBV12-4,.,ASSPWREGKETQY
TRBJ2-5,TRBV9,few,ASSVGVAGLETQY
TRBJ2-1,TRBV3-1,many,ASSQVEDEQF
TRBJ2-3,TRBV7-2,.,ASSFSGFTDTQY